Listed here is a single T cell receptor beta chain. The CDR3 loop spans 16 amino acids. CDR1 is MNHGY, CDR2 SAAAGT, per germline. J was trimmed by 6 bases and V by 7 bases; bases with no gene match: 12. These data are taken from a study of preoperative IRX-2 immunotherapy in early breast cancer. As to treatment: preoperative locoregional IRX-2 cytokine immunotherapy. Preoperative locoregional IRX-2 cytokine immunotherapy was tested in the phase Ib source study. The protocol was immunoSEQ multiplex PCR, while the TCRdb copy is restricted to in-frame clones and leaves out a portion. The sample lists approximately 20,000 clones, approximately 86% occurring once.

This specimen was lymph node tissue, taken after IRX-2 immunotherapy. The chain combines TRBV6-8 with TRBJ2-2; 9 positions match TRBD1. The receptor was isolated from a human donor with breast cancer. CDR3 in amino acids: CASTDRGIFGAGELFF. In nucleotides, the CDR3 is TGTGCCAGCACGGACAGGGGCATATTTGGGGCCGGGGAGCTGTTTTTT.